This T cell receptor beta chain was found in a study of T-cell memory formation after mild COVID-19. Study-wide background: There were largely donor-specific TCR clusters.

Germline CDR1 is SQVTM and CDR2 is ANQGSEA. The CDR3 sequence is 12 residues long. Losses at the gene ends were 7 bases for V and 5 bases for J; bases not matched to a gene: 4. This clonotype was observed a handful of times. Its specificity is not known. 5'RACE, which relied on constant-segment primers, yielded TCR alpha and TCR beta cDNA libraries carrying sample barcodes and UMIs. In TCRdb, the 5' RACE reads were re-called with MiXCR into one record per CDR3 protein. The sample records tens of thousands of distinct CDR3 sequences, roughly 21% being singletons. Notes on the study in general: CD4+ contracting clones were mainly CM and EM; CD8+ ones, EMRA. While clones contracting from day 15 to 85 were balanced between CD4 and CD8, later expanders leaned CD4+.

Sample: PBMCs or a T cell subset sorted from them (not recorded which). The chain is built from TRBV29-1 and TRBJ2-2, with 7 bases aligning to TRBD2. This TCR derives from an adult who had mild COVID-19 (a few samples of this study predate the infection). Cell type and time point are not known. The CDR3 coding sequence is TGCAGCGCCCGGGGGGTAACCGGGGAGCTGTTTTTT. Its translation is CSARGVTGELFF.